The 20 T cell receptor beta chains reported below all come from one sample, sequenced in a study of T-cell memory formation after mild COVID-19. TCRdb re-derived calls from the 5' RACE reads in MiXCR, one entry per CDR3 protein. The profile shows 400,000 to 550,000 distinct CDR3 sequences, more than 20% of them singletons. The sequencing input was PBMCs or a T cell subset sorted from them (not recorded which). The receptors here all came from an adult woman who had mild COVID-19 (a few samples of this study predate the infection). Cell type and time point are not known.

This clonotype was recorded at least ten times. V usage is TRBV5-5 and J usage is TRBJ2-1, with 7 bases lining up with TRBD2. Germline loops: CDR1 SGHKS, CDR2 YYEKEE (reference sequence). The CDR3 contains 14 residues. V gave up 2 bases and J gave up 4 bases; unmatched junction bases: 3. CDR3: CASSFRLAYNEQFF. The CDR3 DNA reads TGTGCCAGCAGCTTCAGACTAGCTTACAATGAGCAGTTCTTC.

The rearrangement joins TRBV6-5 to TRBJ1-5, with D hard to call. The CDR3 has 13 residues. CDR1 MNHEY and CDR2 SVGAGI come from the germline V gene. V dropped 7 bases and J dropped 3 bases, with 10 bases sitting between them. The CDR3, as DNA: TGTGCCAGCAACAGTGGTATCAATCAGCCCCAGCATTTT. Amino acid sequence: CASNSGINQPQHF.

V and J are TRBV4-2 and TRBJ2-7; possibly TRBD2 for D (6 bases). Germline CDR1 LGHNA, CDR2 YNFKEQ. V was trimmed by 1 base and J by 6 bases, leaving 13 bases between them. CDR3 length equals 14 residues. This CDR3 is CASSQVRVGGEQYF. For the CDR3, the DNA is TGTGCCAGCAGCCAAGTCCGCGTGGGAGGCGAGCAGTACTTC.

Only a few counts were recorded for this clonotype. The V gene is TRBV27, the J gene TRBJ2-1; a possible D gene is TRBD2 (5 bases). V dropped 3 bases and J dropped 6 bases, with 12 bases sitting between them. CDR1 is MNHEY, CDR2 SMNVEV, per germline (reference sequence). The CDR3 has 14 residues. The CDR3 loop is CASSFTGVGNEQFF. CDR3 nucleotide sequence: TGTGCCAGCAGTTTTACCGGGGTGGGCAATGAGCAGTTCTTC.

The chain uses TRBV7-8 and TRBJ2-7; tentative D call: TRBD2 (7 bases). V was pared by 4 bases and J by 2 bases, with 18 bases between. The CDR3 extends over 16 amino acids. Germline assignment: CDR1 SGHVS and CDR2 FQNEAQ. In nucleotides, the CDR3 is TGTGCCAGCAGCTCACGGCGGGGGCGCACCGCCTACGAGCAGTACTTC. Its translation is CASSSRRGRTAYEQYF.

The chain recombines TRBV20-1 with TRBJ1-2; D not certain. The V gene lost 0 bases and the J gene lost 4 bases, with 12 bases spanning the gap. The CDR3 runs to 14 residues. Germline lookup yields CDR1 DFQATT and CDR2 SNEGSKA (reference sequence). In DNA form, the CDR3 reads TGCAGTGCTAGAGATCGGCGCAGGTCCTATGGCTACACCTTC. Its translation: CSARDRRRSYGYTF.

This clonotype was seen more than once but under ten times. V and J are TRBV25-1 and TRBJ2-7; TRBD2 might be the D (5 bases). This CDR3 has 23 amino acids. V was trimmed by 1 base and J by 3 bases, leaving 37 bases between them. Looked up from germline, CDR1 is MGHDK and CDR2 is SYGVNS. The CDR3 DNA reads as TGTGCCAGCAGTGAATCCAATACCCGCCAGGAGGTTTATCGGGGAGTGGATAACTACGAGCAGTACTTC. This gives the protein CASSESNTRQEVYRGVDNYEQYF.

This clonotype was recorded only once. V and J are TRBV11-3 and TRBJ2-1; 7 bases are a match to TRBD2. The CDR3 covers 16 residues. Germline lookup yields CDR1 SGHNT and CDR2 YENEEA. J lost 2 bases, V lost 5 bases, and 9 bases had no gene match. The CDR3 nucleotides are TGTGCCAGCAGCCTCTGGGGGGAGGGAGCCTACAATGAGCAGTTCTTC. This gives the protein CASSLWGEGAYNEQFF.

The rearrangement uses TRBV12-3 or TRBV12-4 and TRBJ2-2; 7 bases align to TRBD1. There are 15 residues in the CDR3. The V and J ends lost 6 bases and 2 bases, in that order; junction bases with no gene match: 6. DNA of the CDR3: TGTGCCAGCAGGAAGGGACAGCTAAACACCGGGGAGCTGTTTTTT. It specifies CASRKGQLNTGELFF.

This clonotype appeared a few times. The chain links TRBV18 to TRBJ1-5; D perhaps matches TRBD1 (5 bases). With 3 bases removed from V and 6 bases from J, the gap between germline ends came to 9 bases. Germline V gene data show CDR1 as KGHSH and CDR2 as LQKENI. The CDR3 loop spans 13 amino acids. CDR3 region: CASSPGGVQPQHF. CDR3 nucleotides: TGTGCCAGCTCACCGGGAGGGGTTCAGCCCCAGCATTTT.

V and J are TRBV7-2 and TRBJ1-2; D remains unclear. Between the trimmed V and J ends, which lost 5 bases and 2 bases, there was a span of 12 bases. The CDR3 totals 14 residues. The V gene's germline CDR1 is SGHTA and CDR2 FQGNSA. The CDR3 reads CASSVSVMNYGYTF. CDR3 sequence (DNA): TGTGCCAGCAGCGTCAGCGTTATGAACTATGGCTACACCTTC.

The sample holds a few counts of this clonotype. This CDR3 is CSVGGRLAAPTDTQYF. CDR3 in DNA: TGCAGCGTTGGGGGTCGGCTAGCGGCCCCGACAGATACGCAGTATTTT. The chain links TRBV29-1 to TRBJ2-3; 7 nucleotides agree with TRBD2. The germline V gene has CDR1 SQVTM and CDR2 ANQGSEA. The CDR3 is made up of 16 amino acids. The J segment lost 3 bases and the V segment lost 4 bases, leaving 13 bases of the junction unmatched.

This clonotype showed up just a few times. The chain is built from TRBV5-1 and TRBJ2-1, with D maybe TRBD1 (5 bases). The germline V gene encodes CDR1 SGHRS and CDR2 YFSETQ. The length of the CDR3 is 13 residues. V lost 2 bases and J 10 bases, leaving 13 bases between the germline ends. In nucleotides, the CDR3 is TGCGCCAGCAGCTTTAGTCGAGCAGGGGAGCAGTTCTTC. Encoded protein: CASSFSRAGEQFF.

The CDR3 here is CATSDPVQRGAHEQFF. The DNA for the CDR3 is TGTGCCACCAGTGACCCCGTCCAGCGGGGGGCCCATGAGCAGTTCTTC. The chain combines TRBV24-1 with TRBJ2-1, with 9 positions matching TRBD2. The germline CDR1 and CDR2 sequences are KGHDR and SFDVKD. After removal of 4 bases from V and 8 bases from J, the junction contained 11 bases not matched to a gene. There are 16 residues in the CDR3.

This clonotype was picked up a small number of times. V and J are TRBV4-1 and TRBJ2-3, with 7 bases identical to TRBD2. Germline CDR1 and CDR2: MGHRA and YSYEKL. Germline trimming cut 0 bases from V and 7 bases from J; bases unmatched to any gene: 4. This CDR3 is built from 14 residues. The CDR3: CASSQDPLANTQYF. The CDR3 nucleotides are TGCGCCAGCAGCCAAGACCCACTAGCGAATACGCAGTATTTT.

This clonotype was seen more than once but under ten times. The chain couples TRBV27 to TRBJ2-3; D is unresolved. V shed 5 bases and J shed 0 bases, with 15 bases lying between them. Germline V gives CDR1 MNHEY, CDR2 SMNVEV (reference sequence). CDR3 length: 16 amino acids. The CDR3 nucleotides read TGTGCCAGCAGTGGCTTGACTCTCGCCAGCACAGATACGCAGTATTTT. Encoded protein: CASSGLTLASTDTQYF.

This clonotype showed up many times. A junction end diverges from the germline sequence, so it may reflect a read error. V usage is TRBV12-3 or TRBV12-4 and J usage is TRBJ2-2; D possibly corresponds to TRBD2 (6 bases). The length of the CDR3 is 15 residues. In nucleotides, the CDR3 is TGTGCCAGCAGCTTAGCGGCCCTGGCTGCCGGGGAGCTGTTTTTT. This gives the protein CASSLAALAAGELFF.

The rearrangement links TRBV4-1 to TRBJ2-2, with D possibly being TRBD1 or TRBD2 (5 bases each). The V end was cut by 1 base, the J end by 9 bases, with 15 bases between. Germline CDR1 reads MGHRA; CDR2 reads YSYEKL. This CDR3 is 15 amino acids long. CDR3 loop: CASSQVDQGPRELFF. CDR3 DNA: TGCGCCAGCAGCCAAGTGGATCAGGGACCCAGGGAGCTGTTTTTT.

The chain employs TRBV7-2 and TRBJ2-4; D tentatively reads TRBD1 or TRBD2 (6 bases each). The ends were cut back, 5 bases at V and 6 bases at J, with 17 bases in the middle. The CDR3 is made up of 15 amino acids. CDR1 SGHTA and CDR2 FQGNSA come from the germline V gene. CDR3: CASSPARGRGNIQYF. The CDR3 DNA sequence: TGTGCCAGCAGCCCCGCTCGGGGGCGAGGAAACATTCAGTACTTC.

This clonotype was counted between two and nine times. CDR3 residues: CASRWGFPTYEQYF. The DNA for the CDR3 is TGTGCCAGTAGATGGGGGTTCCCAACCTACGAGCAGTACTTC. This rearrangement joins TRBV19 to TRBJ2-7; D tentatively reads TRBD1 or TRBD2 (5 bases each). This CDR3 has 14 amino acids. V gave up 6 bases and J gave up 2 bases, with 14 bases separating them. CDR1 and CDR2 (germline): LNHDA, SQIVND (reference sequence).